This TCR beta chain was documented in a study of blood T cells in healthy people across ages. Germline V gene data show CDR1 as SEHNR and CDR2 as FQNEAQ (reference sequence). The length of the CDR3 is 16 residues. The ends lost 4 bases at V and 2 bases at J; junction bases unmatched: 7. Healthy Russian Caucasian donors spanned ages about 6 to 90 years. Remarks on this clonotype: The antigen is unknown.

For the second PCR, which ran for about 7 to 12 cycles, a sample-barcoded 5' primer and a J-beta primer mix were used. TCRdb independently ran MiXCR on the 5' RACE reads; one entry per CDR3 protein. The repertoire holds 980,000 or so distinct CDR3 sequences, with about 48% as singletons. General study results and limits: Older individuals had lower TCR beta diversity per million T cells (the decline was roughly linear). Diversity was estimated from one million T cells, and these estimates were considered underestimates. Strong correlation linked observed beta diversity and percent naive T cells.

The clonotype comes from a man aged 30 to 45 in good health. The chain combines TRBV7-9 with TRBJ2-7; TRBD2 matches 11 bases. Material for sequencing was blood. This chain's CDR3 is CASSWDSGRATYEQYF. The CDR3 region has the DNA TGTGCCAGCAGCTGGGATAGCGGGAGGGCAACCTACGAGCAGTACTTC.